The 21 T cell receptor beta chains reported below all come from one sample, sequenced in a study of T cells after yellow fever vaccination. Via MiXCR, TCRdb re-called the 5' RACE reads, giving one row per CDR3 protein. The sample lists hundreds of thousands of distinct CDR3 sequences; under 20% were seen once. The source material was PBMCs, sampled before the yellow fever booster vaccination. The source is a man aged 18-30 years who received the YFV17D yellow fever vaccine.

There are a few counts of this clonotype. The rearrangement joins TRBV4-3 to TRBJ2-2; 7 bases map to TRBD2. The germline V gene encodes CDR1 LGHNA and CDR2 YSLEER. Losses at the gene ends were 4 bases for V and 4 bases for J; bases not matched to a gene: 15. The CDR3 length is 18 residues. The CDR3 region has the DNA TGCGCCAGCAGCCGATCAAGCGGGGAAGGCGGAGTCACCGGGGAGCTGTTTTTT. The encoded protein is CASSRSSGEGGVTGELFF.

This clonotype was counted a few times. This CDR3 is CASSQEGGPSGGGETQYF. The CDR3 nucleotides are TGCGCCAGCAGCCAAGAAGGGGGACCTAGCGGGGGAGGAGAGACCCAGTACTTC. The rearrangement joins TRBV4-3 to TRBJ2-5; 10 bases match TRBD2. The V segment lost 0 bases and the J segment 4 bases; nucleotides outside the gene matches: 11. The CDR3 runs to 18 residues. Germline loops: CDR1 LGHNA, CDR2 YSLEER.

This chain links TRBV10-3 with TRBJ1-3; tentatively, D is TRBD1 (5 bases). V lost 7 bases and J 1 base, leaving 11 bases between the germline ends. Germline-derived CDR1 and CDR2 are ENHRY and SYGVKD. This CDR3 is 14 amino acids long. The CDR3 reads CAITLGVSGNTIYF. CDR3 DNA sequence: TGTGCCATCACCCTAGGGGTGTCTGGAAACACCATATATTTT.

The chain carries TRBV9 and TRBJ2-3, with 8 bases that match TRBD2. Germline-derived CDR1 and CDR2 are SGDLS and YYNGEE. V shed 0 bases, J shed 6 bases, and the junction held 9 bases outside the gene matches. This CDR3 region has 16 residues. This CDR3 reads CASSVAGGRGLDTQYF. CDR3 bases: TGTGCCAGCAGCGTAGCGGGGGGGAGGGGTTTGGATACGCAGTATTTT. Together with reference TRBV9 and TRBJ2-3, the CDR3 gives the full variable domain: DSGVTQTPKHLITATGQRVTLRCSPRSGDLSVYWYQQSLDQGLQFLIQYYNGEERAKGNILERFSAQQFPDLHSELNLSSLELGDSALYFCASSVAGGRGLDTQYFGPGTRLTVL.

As to this clonotype: The germline gene is not matched at one end of the junction; a read error may be the cause. The rearrangement joins TRBV5-1 to TRBJ1-2; tentatively, D is TRBD1 (5 bases). The CDR3 spans 14 residues. Germline CDR1 and CDR2: SGHRS and YFSETQ. CDR3 coding DNA: TGCGCCAGCAGCACCGATCCGGGGACTAGTGGCTACTCCTTC. Its protein is CASSTDPGTSGYSF.

V gene TRBV6-4 combines with J gene TRBJ1-1; 9 positions match TRBD1. Germline assignment: CDR1 MRHNA and CDR2 SNTAGT. CDR3 size: 15 residues. The V gene end was trimmed by 2 bases and the J gene end by 6 bases; junction bases not matched to a gene: 7. The CDR3 protein is CASSDRGQGRAEAFF. CDR3 nucleotides: TGTGCCAGCAGTGACCGGGGACAGGGTCGGGCTGAAGCTTTCTTT.

A few counts support this clonotype. This chain connects TRBV4-1 to TRBJ2-3; TRBD2 agrees at 8 bases. The J segment lost 1 base and the V segment lost 2 bases, leaving 8 bases of the junction unmatched. The germline V gene has CDR1 MGHRA and CDR2 YSYEKL. The CDR3 sequence is 17 residues long. CDR3 sequence: CASSQYIGAGGTDTQYF. The DNA of the CDR3 is TGCGCCAGCAGCCAATACATCGGAGCGGGGGGCACAGATACGCAGTATTTT.

V and J are TRBV7-9 and TRBJ1-4, with D hard to call. The germline V gene encodes CDR1 SEHNR and CDR2 FQNEAQ (reference sequence). This CDR3 has 14 amino acids. V lost 7 bases to trimming and J lost 6 bases, with 15 bases between them. In DNA, the CDR3 is TGTGCCAGCACCTCCCCCGCGGCAGATGAAAAACTGTTTTTT. It yields the protein CASTSPAADEKLFF.

The V gene is TRBV6-2 or TRBV6-3, the J gene TRBJ2-5; D is unresolved. This CDR3 spans 16 amino acids. Germline values: CDR1 MNHEY, CDR2 SVGEGT. V lost 6 bases and J 2 bases, leaving 19 bases between the germline ends. The CDR3, as DNA: TGTGCCAGCAGCTCAGGAACGGGCAGGAGACAAGAGACCCAGTACTTC. Residues: CASSSGTGRRQETQYF.

This clonotype showed up many times. The junction departs from germline at one end; a sequencing error may be responsible. The chain combines TRBV5-1 with TRBJ1-1; maybe TRBD1 (5 bases). CDR1 and CDR2 from the germline V gene are SGHRS and YFSETQ. The CDR3 covers 13 residues. This chain's CDR3 is CASSGGGNTEAFF. DNA for the CDR3: TGTGCCAGCAGCGGCGGGGGGAACACTGAAGCTTTCTTT.

At least ten counts were recorded for this clonotype. The chain is built from TRBV7-2 and TRBJ1-6; D is perhaps TRBD1 (6 bases). The CDR3 runs 19 residues. V shed 2 bases and J shed 5 bases, with 22 bases lying between them. CDR1 is SGHTA and CDR2 is FQGNSA in the germline V gene. Here the CDR3 DNA reads TGTGCCAGCAGCTTACAGGCAGTAAGGGGGGCCGCGGATAATTCACCCCTCCACTTT. Translated, it gives CASSLQAVRGAADNSPLHF. Variable domain in full (rest from reference TRBV7-2 and TRBJ1-6): GAGVSQSPSNKVTEKGKDVELRCDPISGHTALYWYRQSLGQGLEFLIYFQGNSAPDKSGLPSDRFSAERTGGSVSTLTIQRTQQEDSAVYLCASSLQAVRGAADNSPLHFGNGTRLTVT.

This chain connects TRBV9 to TRBJ2-3; D not resolved. CDR3 length: 16 residues. CDR1 is SGDLS, CDR2 YYNGEE, per germline. V lost 4 bases and J lost 2, with 17 bases in between. The CDR3 DNA reads as TGTGCCAGCAGCCCGCGGCAGCCTGTTTACACAGATACGCAGTATTTT. It is translated as CASSPRQPVYTDTQYF.

V usage is TRBV4-1 and J usage is TRBJ2-2, with D tentatively TRBD2 (5 bases). Trimming stripped 2 bases from V and 13 bases from J, with 17 bases between. Per germline, CDR1 MGHRA and CDR2 YSYEKL. This CDR3 is built from 14 residues. The CDR3 DNA reads as TGCGCCAGCAGCCAAATGACGAGCGGTATCGGGCTGTTTTTT. The encoded protein is CASSQMTSGIGLFF.

This clonotype has a handful of counts. The gene calls are TRBV5-1 and TRBJ1-6; D is undetermined. Looked up from germline, CDR1 is SGHRS and CDR2 is YFSETQ. V shed 1 base and J shed 8 bases, with 7 bases lying between them. The CDR3 is 13 amino acids. The DNA for the CDR3 is TGCGCCAGCAGCTTGCATCGAGATTCACCCCTCCACTTT. Protein product: CASSLHRDSPLHF.

The genes are TRBV6-5 and TRBJ2-2, with D hard to call. CDR3 length equals 15 residues. Trimming cost V 0 bases and J 7 bases, with 12 bases left between them. The germline V gene has CDR1 MNHEY and CDR2 SVGAGI. The CDR3 DNA follows: TGTGCCAGCAGTTACTCGAACCCCCGTGGCGGGGAGCTGTTTTTT. This encodes CASSYSNPRGGELFF.

This clonotype was counted only a few times. The chain has TRBV29-1 and TRBJ2-3; D is possibly TRBD1 or TRBD2 (5 bases each). CDR3 length equals 15 residues. Germline loops: CDR1 SQVTM, CDR2 ANQGSEA. V lost 5 bases and J 2 bases, leaving 17 bases between the germline ends. The CDR3 DNA follows: TGCAGCGTTACCGGACATGGGGGTTCCACAGATACGCAGTATTTT. As protein: CSVTGHGGSTDTQYF.

The sample holds a few counts of this clonotype. The gene calls are TRBV14 and TRBJ2-1, with D possibly TRBD2 on 6 matching bases. V was pared by 0 bases and J by 7 bases, with 10 bases between. The CDR3 loop spans 14 amino acids. The germline CDR1 and CDR2 sequences are SGHDN and FVKESK. In DNA, the CDR3 is TGTGCCAGCAGCCAAGATAGAGGGACTAATGAGCAGTTCTTC. It codes for CASSQDRGTNEQFF.

The V call is TRBV5-1, the J call TRBJ2-3; possibly TRBD1 for D (5 bases). The CDR3 spans 14 residues. V was clipped by 4 bases and J by 6 bases, with 15 bases between them. Germline assignment: CDR1 SGHRS and CDR2 YFSETQ. The CDR3 loop is CASSLDSTRDTQYF. CDR3 nucleotides: TGCGCCAGCAGCCTAGACAGCACTCGTGATACGCAGTATTTT.

The chain recombines TRBV24-1 with TRBJ2-5; a possible D gene is TRBD1 (6 bases). The CDR3 sequence is 13 residues long. Between the trimmed V and J ends, which lost 9 bases and 5 bases, there was a span of 15 bases. Germline values: CDR1 KGHDR, CDR2 SFDVKD. CDR3 region: CATQTGSRETQYF. The DNA for the CDR3 is TGTGCCACCCAAACAGGGTCGCGGGAGACCCAGTACTTC.

V is TRBV6-6 and J is TRBJ2-7; 8 nucleotides align to TRBD2. V was pared by 5 bases and J by 2 bases, with 11 bases of the junction left unmatched. This CDR3 is 16 amino acids long. Germline V CDR1 and CDR2: MNHNY, SVGAGI (reference sequence). This chain's CDR3 is CASSSPGGGGPYEQYF. Here the CDR3 DNA reads TGTGCCAGCAGTAGTCCCGGGGGCGGGGGGCCCTACGAGCAGTACTTC.

The chain combines TRBV7-9 with TRBJ1-1; 8 bases are a match to TRBD1. The CDR3 covers 16 residues. Trimming removed 2 bases from V and 1 base from J; junction bases left unmatched: 6. In germline, CDR1 is SEHNR, CDR2 FQNEAQ (reference sequence). The DNA of the CDR3 is TGTGCCAGCAGCTTAAGACAGGGGCTGGGGAACACTGAAGCTTTCTTT. It specifies CASSLRQGLGNTEAFF.